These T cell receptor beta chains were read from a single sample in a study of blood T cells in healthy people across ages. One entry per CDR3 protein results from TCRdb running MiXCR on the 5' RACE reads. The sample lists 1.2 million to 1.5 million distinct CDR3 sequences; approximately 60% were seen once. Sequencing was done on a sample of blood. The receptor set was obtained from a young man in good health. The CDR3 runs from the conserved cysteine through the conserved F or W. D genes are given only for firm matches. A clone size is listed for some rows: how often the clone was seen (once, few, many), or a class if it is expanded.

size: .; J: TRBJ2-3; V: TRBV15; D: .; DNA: TGTGCCACCAGATCAGGGACAGGGGGGACTAGCGGGAGCACAGATACGCAGTATTTT; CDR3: CATRSGTGGTSGSTDTQYF
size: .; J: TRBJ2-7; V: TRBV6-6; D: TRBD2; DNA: TGTGCCAGCAGTCGAGCGGGGTCTTCCTACGAGCAGTACTTC; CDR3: CASSRAGSSYEQYF
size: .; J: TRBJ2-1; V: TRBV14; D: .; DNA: TGTGCCAGCAGCCCCCCTCAGGAAAACTACAATGAGCAGTTCTTC; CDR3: CASSPPQENYNEQFF
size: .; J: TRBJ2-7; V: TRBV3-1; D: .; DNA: TGTGCCAGCAGCCAAGATACGGGGTGGGGCTACGAGCAGTACTTC; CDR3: CASSQDTGWGYEQYF
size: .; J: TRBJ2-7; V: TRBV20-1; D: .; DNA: TGCAGTGCTAGAGACCCTGGAACCCGAAGCGAGCAGTACTTC; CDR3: CSARDPGTRSEQYF
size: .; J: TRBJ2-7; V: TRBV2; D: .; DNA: TGTGCCAGCAGTGAACCAGGGAAGCAGTACTTC; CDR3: CASSEPGKQYF
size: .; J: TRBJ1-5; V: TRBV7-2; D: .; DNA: TGTGCCAGCAGCCCCCTGGGAGGGTTTAGCAATCAGCCCCAGCATTTT; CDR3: CASSPLGGFSNQPQHF
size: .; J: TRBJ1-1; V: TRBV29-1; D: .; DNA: TGCAGCGTTGAACCTCTTAGGCGGACTGAAGCTTTCTTT; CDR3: CSVEPLRRTEAFF
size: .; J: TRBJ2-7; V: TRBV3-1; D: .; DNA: TGTGCCAGCAGCCGTGCCAAAGACTACGAGCAGTACTTC; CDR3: CASSRAKDYEQYF
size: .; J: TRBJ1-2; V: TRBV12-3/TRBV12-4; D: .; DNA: TGTGCCAGCAGTTTTCTTTTGCAGGGGAATGGCTACACCTTC; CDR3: CASSFLLQGNGYTF
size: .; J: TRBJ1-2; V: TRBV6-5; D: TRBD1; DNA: TGTGCCAGCAGTTACAAACCAGACATGACAGGGGGGCCGGATGGCTACACCTTC; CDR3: CASSYKPDMTGGPDGYTF
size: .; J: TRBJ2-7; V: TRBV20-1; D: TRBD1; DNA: TGCAGTGCTAGGGGGACAGGGACACCCTACGAGCAGTACTTC; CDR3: CSARGTGTPYEQYF
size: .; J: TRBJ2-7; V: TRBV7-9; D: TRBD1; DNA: TGTGCCAGCAGCTTAACCTCCGGGACAGGGGATTACGAGCAGTACTTC; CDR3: CASSLTSGTGDYEQYF
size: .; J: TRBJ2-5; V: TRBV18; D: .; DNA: TGTGCCAGCTCACGGTCGGGCAGCCCGTGGGAGCAGTACTTC; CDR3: CASSRSGSPWEQYF
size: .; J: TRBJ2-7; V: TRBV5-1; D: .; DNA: TGCGCCAGCAGCTTGGCAGCTCGGGCCCAGTACTTC; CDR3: CASSLAARAQYF
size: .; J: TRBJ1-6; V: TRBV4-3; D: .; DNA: TGCGCCAGCAGCCGAAATTTGGACACCTCACCCCTCCACTTT; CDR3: CASSRNLDTSPLHF
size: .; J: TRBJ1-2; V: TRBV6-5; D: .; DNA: TGTGCCAGCAGTTCGGATGGAAAGGGTCGTGGCTACACCTTC; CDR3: CASSSDGKGRGYTF
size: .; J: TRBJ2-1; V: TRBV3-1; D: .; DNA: TGTGCCAGCAGCCAAGGGGGAGGTCCTGTGCAGTTCTTC; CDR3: CASSQGGGPVQFF
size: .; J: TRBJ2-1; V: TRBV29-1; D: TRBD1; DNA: TGCAGCGTGACCGGGACAGGGAACTACAATGAGCAGTTCTTC; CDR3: CSVTGTGNYNEQFF
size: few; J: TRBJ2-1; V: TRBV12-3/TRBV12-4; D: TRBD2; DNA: TGTGCCAGCAGTCACAGCGGGGGGGCGGGCAATGAGCAGTTCTTC; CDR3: CASSHSGGAGNEQFF
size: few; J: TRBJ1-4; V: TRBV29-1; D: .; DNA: TGCAGCGTTGAGGGTAATGAAAAACTGTTTTTT; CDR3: CSVEGNEKLFF
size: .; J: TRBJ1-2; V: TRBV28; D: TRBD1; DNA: TGTGCCAGCAGTGACCAGGAGATTCCGGGACAGCTCTATGGCTACACCTTC; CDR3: CASSDQEIPGQLYGYTF
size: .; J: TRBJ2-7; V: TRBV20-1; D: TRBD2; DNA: TGCAGTGCTATAGAGTCGGGAGGGCCCTACGAGCAGTACTTC; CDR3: CSAIESGGPYEQYF
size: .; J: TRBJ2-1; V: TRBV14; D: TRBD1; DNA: TGTGCCAGCAGCCAAGACAGATGGGACAGGAGAAACTACAATGAGCAGTTCTTC; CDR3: CASSQDRWDRRNYNEQFF
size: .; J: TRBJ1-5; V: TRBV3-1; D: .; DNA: TGTGCCAGCAGCCACCACGGGACATTCGATCAGCCCCAGCATTTT; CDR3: CASSHHGTFDQPQHF